These 23 T cell receptor beta chains were sequenced from one sample in a study of blood T cell repertoires in COVID-19. Measured with immunoSEQ multiplex PCR; TCRdb has only the in-frame clones, and not every one. The data show 20,000 to 30,000 clones, around 92% seen once. Material for sequencing was peripheral blood. These receptors all come from a human donor in a cohort sampled during active COVID-19.

This sequence joins TRBV6-5 and TRBJ2-7, with D perhaps TRBD1 (5 bases). V lost 6 bases, J lost 1 base, and 10 bases lay in between. In germline, CDR1 is MNHEY, CDR2 SVGAGI. CDR3 length: 13 amino acids. CDR3 loop: CASRGTGSYEQYV. The DNA for the CDR3 is TGTGCCAGCAGGGGAACAGGTTCCTACGAGCAGTACGTC.

The chain employs TRBV18 and TRBJ1-1; D not certain. The CDR3 covers 13 residues. Trimming stripped 1 base from V and 5 bases from J, with 8 bases between. Germline V gene sequence: CDR1 KGHSH, CDR2 LQKENI. CDR3 sequence (DNA): TGTGCCAGCTCACCACAGGGAGAGACTGAAGCTTTCTTT. Protein: CASSPQGETEAFF.

The V gene is TRBV5-1, the J gene TRBJ2-7, with 7 bases aligning to TRBD1. The junction had 3 bases not matched to a gene; V was cut back by 4 bases and J by 5 bases. CDR1 is SGHRS and CDR2 is YFSETQ in the germline V gene. This CDR3 spans 12 amino acids. The CDR3 DNA sequence: TGCGCCAGCAGCGTGACAGGGCACGAGCAGTACTTC. This codes for CASSVTGHEQYF.

The V and J genes are TRBV6-2 or TRBV6-3 and TRBJ2-7; TRBD1 aligns across 7 bases. CDR3 length equals 15 residues. J gave up 6 bases and V 2 bases, and 10 bases lay outside the gene matches. Germline values: CDR1 MNHEY, CDR2 SVGEGT. CDR3 sequence reads: CASSYPDRRLGEQYF. Written as DNA, the CDR3 is TGTGCCAGCAGTTACCCGGACAGGCGGCTTGGCGAGCAGTACTTC.

This rearrangement joins TRBV3-1 (or the pseudogene TRBV3-2) to TRBJ2-1; 8 bases align to TRBD2. This CDR3 is built from 16 residues. CDR1 is LGHDT, CDR2 YNNKEL, per germline (reference sequence). V lost 1 base and J lost 9; bases outside the gene matches: 11. CDR3 protein: CASSQGRGGRMFEQFF. The CDR3 region has the DNA TGTGCCAGCAGCCAAGGACGGGGGGGCCGTATGTTTGAGCAGTTCTTC.

The chain recombines TRBV11-3 with TRBJ2-7; TRBD2 aligns across 7 bases. The V gene's germline CDR1 is SGHNT and CDR2 YENEEA. This CDR3 has 13 amino acids. With 5 bases clipped from V and 6 bases from J, the junction kept 7 bases outside the gene matches. This chain's CDR3 is CASSPALAGEQYF. The CDR3 DNA is TGTGCCAGCAGCCCAGCCTTAGCGGGCGAGCAGTACTTC.

The sample holds one count of this clone. The gene calls are TRBV19 and TRBJ1-2; tentatively, D is TRBD1 (6 bases). From germline, CDR1 is LNHDA and CDR2 SQIVND (reference sequence). The CDR3 totals 12 residues. V lost 10 bases to trimming and J lost 6 bases, with 15 bases between them. CDR3 amino acids: CATRGLRDGYTF. DNA of the CDR3: TGTGCCACCAGGGGTCTACGGGATGGCTACACCTTC. The whole variable domain, filled in from reference TRBV19 and TRBJ1-2, reads DGGITQSPKYLFRKEGQNVTLSCEQNLNHDAMYWYRQDPGQGLRLIYYSQIVNDFQKGDIAEGYSVSREKKESFPLTVTSAQKNPTAFYLCATRGLRDGYTFGSGTRLTVV.

V and J are TRBV4-1 and TRBJ1-2, with TRBD1 matching 8 bases. Per germline, CDR1 MGHRA and CDR2 YSYEKL. Losses at the gene ends were 0 bases for V and 14 bases for J; bases not matched to a gene: 8. The CDR3 has 13 amino acids. CDR3 region: CASSQETTGDKTF. The CDR3 bases are TGCGCCAGCAGCCAAGAAACGACAGGGGATAAGACCTTC.

The chain has TRBV27 and TRBJ2-3; 14 bases are shared with TRBD2. The length of the CDR3 is 17 residues. Germline V CDR1 and CDR2: MNHEY, SMNVEV (reference sequence). Trimming removed 3 bases from V and 4 bases from J; junction bases left unmatched: 6. CDR3 nucleotides: TGTGCCAGCAGTTTGGGGACTAGCGGGGGAGGGGCAGATACGCAGTATTTT. Translating it yields CASSLGTSGGGADTQYF.

The chain is built from TRBV5-3 and TRBJ1-5; 9 bases are shared with TRBD1. TRBV5-3 is an open reading frame, and its role is uncertain. This CDR3 is built from 18 residues. V dropped 6 bases and J dropped 6; count of bases not matched to a gene: 19. The CDR3 bases are TGTGCCAGAAACTTCGAGTTTATACAGGGGGCAGGTGGTCAGCCCCAGCATTTT. Protein product: CARNFEFIQGAGGQPQHF.

The chain joins TRBV11-2 to TRBJ1-6, with 8 nucleotides matching TRBD1. The CDR3 extends over 13 amino acids. V shed 5 bases and J 10 bases; nucleotides not matched to a gene: 4. From germline, CDR1 is SGHAT and CDR2 FQNNGV. CDR3 nucleotides: TGTGCCAGCAGCCGTGACAGGGGCTCACCCCTCCACTTT. Amino acids: CASSRDRGSPLHF.

This clone was detected a few times. The J gene is TRBJ1-2, the V gene TRBV6-5; possible D gene TRBD1, 6 bases. Trimming took off 11 bases at V and 2 bases at J, with 15 bases between the two ends. The CDR3 is 13 amino acids. Germline CDR1 reads MNHEY; CDR2 reads SVGAGI. The CDR3 nucleotides are TGTGCCGAGGGGGGGTTCTTCAACTATGGCTACACCTTC. This codes for CAEGGFFNYGYTF.

The V call is TRBV24-1, the J call TRBJ1-1, with TRBD1 identical over 8 bases. CDR3 length: 14 residues. Trimming at V came to 3 bases and at J to 4 bases, leaving 3 bases not matched to a gene. Germline lookup yields CDR1 KGHDR and CDR2 SFDVKD. CDR3 loop: CATSDHRGGTEAFF. The CDR3 nucleotides are TGTGCCACCAGTGATCACAGGGGGGGCACTGAAGCTTTCTTT.

The V and J genes are TRBV7-8 and TRBJ1-4, with 8 bases identical to TRBD1. CDR1 SGHVS and CDR2 FQNEAQ come from the germline V gene. J was trimmed by 8 bases and V by 5 bases; bases with no gene match: 13. This CDR3 is built from 16 residues. The CDR3 sequence is CASSTPDRGAREKLFF. The DNA for the CDR3 is TGTGCCAGCAGCACACCCGACAGGGGAGCGCGGGAAAAACTGTTTTTT.

The rearrangement links TRBV4-1 to TRBJ1-5; 7 nucleotides line up with TRBD1. The germline gives CDR1 MGHRA, CDR2 YSYEKL. The length of the CDR3 is 17 residues. V shed 0 bases and J 1 base; nucleotides not matched to a gene: 6. CDR3 sequence: CASSQDDRARSNQPQHF. The CDR3 nucleotides read TGCGCCAGCAGCCAAGATGACAGGGCCAGGAGCAATCAGCCCCAGCATTTT.

The chain links TRBV12-5 to TRBJ2-1, with D uncertain. The CDR3 is 14 residues long. The V end was cut by 0 bases, the J end by 5 bases, with 8 bases between. CDR1 is LGHNT, CDR2 FRNRAP, per germline. The CDR3 loop reads CASGLVVPDNEQFF. CDR3 DNA: TGTGCTAGTGGTTTGGTCGTACCGGACAATGAGCAGTTCTTC.

The gene calls are TRBV28 and TRBJ2-3, with 10 bases aligning to TRBD2. This CDR3 region has 16 residues. In germline, CDR1 is MDHEN, CDR2 SYDVKM. The junction had 8 bases not matched to a gene; V was cut back by 2 bases and J by 6 bases. The CDR3 nucleotides read TGTGCCAGCAGTTTAGCCCTAGCGGGGGCAGGGGATACGCAGTATTTT. This encodes CASSLALAGAGDTQYF.

The J gene is TRBJ1-2, the V gene TRBV7-3; D possibly corresponds to TRBD1 (6 bases). Germline V gives CDR1 SGHTA, CDR2 FQGTGA. The CDR3 runs to 13 residues. V lost 4 bases and J 8 bases, leaving 14 bases between the germline ends. The CDR3 region has the DNA TGTGCCAGCAGCTCCCTACAGGGTTCGGGCTACACCTTC. This gives the protein CASSSLQGSGYTF.

The chain combines TRBV2 with TRBJ1-2; D gene ambiguous. CDR1 and CDR2 (germline): SNHLY, FYNNEI. CDR3 length: 11 amino acids. With 3 bases removed from V and 13 bases from J, the gap between germline ends came to 12 bases. The CDR3: CASSDPSVLTF. The CDR3, as DNA: TGTGCCAGCAGTGACCCCAGCGTTCTCACCTTC.

The chain joins TRBV3-1 (or the pseudogene TRBV3-2) to TRBJ1-1; a possible D gene is TRBD1 (6 bases). CDR3 length equals 12 residues. V gave up 3 bases and J gave up 10 bases, with 12 bases separating them. CDR1 and CDR2 from the germline V gene are LGHDT and YNNKEL (reference sequence). CDR3 bases: TGTGCCAGCAGCCAGGGGAGGGACACAGCTTTCTTT. Protein sequence: CASSQGRDTAFF.

V and J are TRBV21-1 and TRBJ2-7; TRBD1 is the table's D call and was not checked against the DNA. TRBV21-1 has pseudogene status. The CDR3 runs 13 residues. The CDR3 DNA reads TGTGCCAGCAGCAAACTAGGGACAGCCGGACAGTACGTC. It encodes CASSKLGTAGQYV.

CDR3 DNA: TGTGCCAGCAGCCAACCACTAGCCGTAACGAACACCGGGGAGCTGTTTTTT. The encoded protein is CASSQPLAVTNTGELFF. The V call is TRBV7-6, the J call TRBJ2-2, with a possible D match to TRBD2 (6 bases). Per the germline V gene, CDR1 is SGHVS and CDR2 is FNYEAQ. The V end was cut by 5 bases, the J end by 0 bases, with 16 bases between. This CDR3 region has 17 residues.

The V call is TRBV10-3, the J call TRBJ2-5; 12 bases are shared with TRBD1. The CDR3 runs to 15 residues. V gave up 6 bases and J gave up 5 bases; unmatched junction bases: 7. Germline lookup yields CDR1 ENHRY and CDR2 SYGVKD. The CDR3 spells CAIRTGTGGFETQYF. As DNA, the CDR3 is TGTGCCATCAGAACCGGGACAGGGGGCTTCGAGACCCAGTACTTC.